The rows below give T cell receptor beta chains drawn from one sample of a study of T cell changes during pregnancy in multiple sclerosis. The protocol was immunoSEQ multiplex PCR, while the TCRdb copy is restricted to in-frame clones and leaves out a portion. The table records about 100,000 clones, less than 95% of them present only once. The sequenced sample was peripheral blood, obtained in the third trimester of pregnancy. All receptors derive from a female donor in good health, enrolled as a control in a pregnancy study. CDR3s include the opening cysteine and the closing phenylalanine or tryptophan. The D gene is left open where the match is weak. Clone size is not always given. Where it is, it says once, few, many or a class for expanded clones.

v_gene	d_gene	abundance	j_gene	len	CDR3nt	CDR3aa
TRBV7-2	TRBD1	-	TRBJ1-2	18	TGTGCCAGCAGCCCACAGGGGGCGCTAGTGATAGTTAACTATGGCTACACCTTC	CASSPQGALVIVNYGYTF
TRBV9	TRBD2	-	TRBJ2-1	15	TGTGCCAGCAGCCTCCGACTAGCATCCACAGGTGAGCAGTTCTTC	CASSLRLASTGEQFF
TRBV7-8	-	-	TRBJ2-7	16	TGTGCCAGCAGCTTAAGTTACGGGAGCCAATCCTACGAGCAGTACTTC	CASSLSYGSQSYEQYF
TRBV15	-	few	TRBJ1-1	14	TGTGCCACCAGAGGTCGGCAGGTTGACACTGAAGCTTTCTTT	CATRGRQVDTEAFF
TRBV18	-	once	TRBJ1-2	12	TGTGCCAGCTCACCATCGGAAGCAGGGATGACCTTC	CASSPSEAGMTF
TRBV5-4	-	-	TRBJ1-2	14	TGTGCCAGCAGGTTATTTAGGGGTCCCTATGGCTACACCTTC	CASRLFRGPYGYTF
TRBV19	TRBD1	-	TRBJ1-2	15	TGTGCCAGTAGTCCTACCCGGACAGGGAGGTATGGCTACACCTTC	CASSPTRTGRYGYTF
TRBV6-6	-	-	TRBJ1-1	14	TGTGCCAGCAGTTACTCGGAGGGGAACACTGAAGCTTTCTTT	CASSYSEGNTEAFF
TRBV30	-	-	TRBJ2-7	11	TGTGCCTGCCGCAGGGTGCGGGAGCAGTACTTC	CACRRVREQYF
TRBV5-6	-	once	TRBJ1-1	13	TGTGCCAGCAGCATTTCAGGGGACACTGAAGCTTTCTTT	CASSISGDTEAFF
TRBV30	-	-	TRBJ1-4	15	TGTGCCTGGAAAGGGGGAGGGACAACTAATGAAAAACTGTTTTTT	CAWKGGGTTNEKLFF
TRBV7-2	TRBD2	-	TRBJ2-5	15	TGTGCCAGCAGCCGAGTGGCGGGGGTGGGAGAGACCCAGTACTTC	CASSRVAGVGETQYF
TRBV7-2	TRBD2	-	TRBJ2-7	17	TGTGCCAGCAGCCTCGGGACTAGCGGGGGGATCCCCTACGAGCAGTACTTC	CASSLGTSGGIPYEQYF
TRBV19	-	-	TRBJ1-6	16	TGTGCCAGTAAGCTTGGTGTTGGCTCCTATAATTCACCCCTCCACTTT	CASKLGVGSYNSPLHF
TRBV5-1	TRBD1	-	TRBJ1-6	15	TGCGCCAGCAGCTTGGAAGGGGGCGCAGGATTGCCCCTCCACTTT	CASSLEGGAGLPLHF
TRBV30	-	once	TRBJ2-4	15	TGTGCCTGGAGTGCCCCGCCGGACAGAAAAAACATTCAGTACTTC	CAWSAPPDRKNIQYF
TRBV6-5	TRBD1	-	TRBJ1-2	15	TGTGCCAGCAGTTTTTTCCCTGCAGGGGGACCTGGCTACACCTTC	CASSFFPAGGPGYTF
TRBV2	TRBD1	once	TRBJ2-7	14	TGTGCCAGCGAGGGGGCAGAAAACCTCTACGAGCAGTACTTC	CASEGAENLYEQYF
TRBV11-3	TRBD1	-	TRBJ1-3	13	TGTGCCAGCAGCTCGACAGGGGTCCTCACCATATATTTT	CASSSTGVLTIYF
TRBV9	-	-	TRBJ1-1	16	TGTGCCAGCAGCGTAGTTTCTGCAGGGGCGGGCACTGAAGCTTTCTTT	CASSVVSAGAGTEAFF
TRBV4-3	-	-	TRBJ1-1	18	TGCGCCAGCAGCCAAGAAATGGCAGGAGGAAACATGAACACTGAAGCTTTCTTT	CASSQEMAGGNMNTEAFF
TRBV19	TRBD1	once	TRBJ1-1	14	TGTGCCAGTAACTGGGACAGAAAGAACACTGAAGCTTTCTTT	CASNWDRKNTEAFF
TRBV27	TRBD1	-	TRBJ1-3	15	TGTGCCAGCAGTCCGGCAGGGGGCGGTGGAAACACCATATATTTT	CASSPAGGGGNTIYF
TRBV6-1	TRBD1	-	TRBJ1-1	13	TGTGCCACTCACAGGGGGCTGAGCACTGAAGCTTTCTTT	CATHRGLSTEAFF
TRBV5-6	-	-	TRBJ1-2	14	TGTGCCAGCAGCCTTGGACGGGAGTCCTATGGCTACACCTTC	CASSLGRESYGYTF
TRBV5-5	-	-	TRBJ2-5	11	TGTGCCAGCATCCAACTAGAGACCCAGTACTTC	CASIQLETQYF
TRBV7-9	TRBD2	-	TRBJ2-3	17	TGTGCCAGCAGCTTAGCGAGCGGGGGCCTTAGCACAGATACGCAGTATTTT	CASSLASGGLSTDTQYF
TRBV5-1	TRBD1	-	TRBJ2-6	16	TGCGCCAGCAGCCCCAGGGGGTGGTCTGGGGCCAACGTCCTGACTTTC	CASSPRGWSGANVLTF
TRBV27	TRBD1	once	TRBJ1-3	14	TGTGCCAGCAGTATGACAGGGCCTGGAAACACCATATATTTT	CASSMTGPGNTIYF
TRBV30	-	-	TRBJ1-2	14	TGTGCCTGGGCCTACAGGAGAAGGGACTATGGCTACACCTTC	CAWAYRRRDYGYTF
TRBV12-5	TRBD1	-	TRBJ2-1	15	TGTGCTAGTGGTACCGGGACAGAAACCTACAATGAGCAGTTCTTC	CASGTGTETYNEQFF
TRBV7-2	-	-	TRBJ1-5	14	TGTGCCAGCAGCCAGGGGTTCAGCAATCAGCCCCAGCATTTT	CASSQGFSNQPQHF
TRBV7-2	-	-	TRBJ2-3	12	TGTGCCAGCAGCCCAAGGGGAGATACGCAGTATTTT	CASSPRGDTQYF
TRBV25-1	-	-	TRBJ1-5	13	TGTGCCAGCAGTTACATTAGCAATCAGCCCCAGCATTTT	CASSYISNQPQHF
TRBV6-1	TRBD2	-	TRBJ2-1	14	TGTGCCAGCAGGGGGACTAGCGGGAGGGATGAGCAGTTCTTC	CASRGTSGRDEQFF
TRBV27	TRBD1	-	TRBJ2-7	15	TGTGCCAGCAGTTTGGTACGGGACAGGGGTAACGAGCAGTACTTC	CASSLVRDRGNEQYF
TRBV30	TRBD1	-	TRBJ2-7	13	TGTGCCTGGACAGGGGGTGCAACCTACGAGCAGTACTTC	CAWTGGATYEQYF
TRBV7-3	-	-	TRBJ1-1	16	TGTGCCAGCAGCCCATACAGGGTTACCCTGAACACTGAAGCTTTCTTT	CASSPYRVTLNTEAFF
TRBV19	TRBD2	-	TRBJ2-7	14	TGTGCCAGTAGTGACGGGGGGTCGAACTACGAGCAGTACTTC	CASSDGGSNYEQYF
TRBV9	-	few	TRBJ1-1	16	TGTGCCAGCAGCGTTCAGACTCCTCCAAGGAACACTGAAGCTTTCTTT	CASSVQTPPRNTEAFF
TRBV6-6	-	-	TRBJ2-1	14	TGTGCCAGCAGTCGGACTAATAGCTACAATGAGCAGTTCTTC	CASSRTNSYNEQFF
TRBV11-2	-	-	TRBJ1-1	17	TGTGCCAGCAGCCCGAAAGGGGCAGGGCAGGTTGCGACTGAAGCTTTCTTT	CASSPKGAGQVATEAFF
TRBV30	TRBD1	-	TRBJ1-1	15	TGTGCCTGGACCAACAGGGACAGGGCGGGCACTGAAGCTTTCTTT	CAWTNRDRAGTEAFF
TRBV27	TRBD2	-	TRBJ2-1	16	TGTGCCAGCAGCCCCGGGTGGACTAGTGGGGGTCATGAGCAGTTCTTC	CASSPGWTSGGHEQFF
TRBV18	TRBD1	-	TRBJ1-1	15	TGTGCCAGCTCAACAACCGGGACAGGGACACATGAAGCTTTCTTT	CASSTTGTGTHEAFF
TRBV4-3	-	-	TRBJ1-4	15	TGCGCCAGCAGCCAAGGACTACAGGGATGGGAAAAACTGTTTTTT	CASSQGLQGWEKLFF
TRBV6-5	TRBD2	once	TRBJ2-5	13	TGTGCCAGCAGTTACCGCGGGAGGGAGACCCAGTACTTC	CASSYRGRETQYF
TRBV27	-	-	TRBJ2-3	16	TGTGCCAGCAGTCCTGACAGGAGTGCTAGCACAGATACGCAGTATTTT	CASSPDRSASTDTQYF
TRBV7-8	TRBD1	-	TRBJ1-2	18	TGTGCCAGCAGCCCACGCTACCGGGACAGAGGACACGACTATGGCTACACCTTC	CASSPRYRDRGHDYGYTF
TRBV9	TRBD1	-	TRBJ1-6	16	TGTGCCAGCAGCGTAGAGGGGACAGGGCGAAATTCACCCCTCCACTTT	CASSVEGTGRNSPLHF
TRBV6-5	TRBD1	-	TRBJ2-2	15	TGTGCCAGCAGTTACTCGGACAGGGTGGCCGGGGAGCTGTTTTTT	CASSYSDRVAGELFF
TRBV14	-	once	TRBJ2-7	12	TGTGCCAGCAGCCAACAGGGGTTCGAGCAGTACTTC	CASSQQGFEQYF
TRBV7-6	-	-	TRBJ2-5	13	TGTGCCAGCAGGAAAGGACAGTCGGAGACCCAGTACTTC	CASRKGQSETQYF
TRBV6-6	-	-	TRBJ2-5	13	TGTGCCAGCAGCAACGTCCAGGGAGAGACCCAGTACTTC	CASSNVQGETQYF
TRBV5-5	TRBD1	-	TRBJ2-1	12	TGTGCCAGCAGCCAACAGGGGTATGAGCAGTTCTTC	CASSQQGYEQFF
TRBV19	-	-	TRBJ1-1	13	TGTGCCAGTAGTGAAGGGAGAGACACTGAAGCTTTCTTT	CASSEGRDTEAFF
TRBV6-1	-	-	TRBJ2-3	14	TGTGCCAGCAGTGAGGGGCTACGGTCAGATACGCAGTATTTT	CASSEGLRSDTQYF